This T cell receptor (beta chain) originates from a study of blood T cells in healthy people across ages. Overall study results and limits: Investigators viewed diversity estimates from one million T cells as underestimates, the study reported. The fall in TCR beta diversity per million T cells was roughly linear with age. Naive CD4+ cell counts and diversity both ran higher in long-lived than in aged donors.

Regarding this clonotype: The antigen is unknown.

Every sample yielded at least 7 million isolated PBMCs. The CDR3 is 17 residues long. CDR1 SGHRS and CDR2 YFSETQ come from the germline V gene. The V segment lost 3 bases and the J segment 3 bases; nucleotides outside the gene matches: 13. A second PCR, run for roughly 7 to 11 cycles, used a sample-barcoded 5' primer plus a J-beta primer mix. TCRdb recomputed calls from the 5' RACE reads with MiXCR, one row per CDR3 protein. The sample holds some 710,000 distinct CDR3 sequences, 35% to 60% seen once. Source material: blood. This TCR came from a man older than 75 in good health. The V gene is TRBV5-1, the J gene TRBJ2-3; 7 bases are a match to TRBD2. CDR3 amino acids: CASSSLSTSLKTDTQYF. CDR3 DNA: TGCGCCAGCAGCTCATTGTCGACTAGCCTTAAAACAGATACGCAGTATTTT.